This T cell receptor beta chain was sequenced for a study of blood T cell repertoires in COVID-19. The wider study: Researchers got acute and convalescent COVID-19 samples from the United States, Italy and Spain. PBMCs, B-cell-depleted T cells, or T cells were the source of the cDNA or gDNA that made up the material.

Trimming took 5 bases from V and 0 from J, leaving 11 bases between them. There are 15 residues in the CDR3. CDR1 and CDR2 from the germline V gene are SEHNR and FQNEAQ (reference sequence). Original analysis: The assay estimated nucleated cells by amplifying reference gene primers. The method was immunoSEQ multiplex PCR; TCRdb's version includes in-frame clones alone and lacks a portion of them. V, J and clone size were drawn from that table, and D and trimming were deduced from the DNA. Among approximately 98,000 clones, approximately 82% were seen once, and the ten largest hold just over 4%. The rearrangement uses TRBV7-9 and TRBJ1-5; perhaps TRBD1 as D (6 bases). Sequencing used peripheral blood. The origin of this receptor is a woman between 65 and 79 years old with acute or convalescent COVID-19. The CDR3 DNA sequence: TGTGCCAGCAGCCTACAGGGTGCTAGCAATCAGCCCCAGCATTTT. Translating gives CASSLQGASNQPQHF.